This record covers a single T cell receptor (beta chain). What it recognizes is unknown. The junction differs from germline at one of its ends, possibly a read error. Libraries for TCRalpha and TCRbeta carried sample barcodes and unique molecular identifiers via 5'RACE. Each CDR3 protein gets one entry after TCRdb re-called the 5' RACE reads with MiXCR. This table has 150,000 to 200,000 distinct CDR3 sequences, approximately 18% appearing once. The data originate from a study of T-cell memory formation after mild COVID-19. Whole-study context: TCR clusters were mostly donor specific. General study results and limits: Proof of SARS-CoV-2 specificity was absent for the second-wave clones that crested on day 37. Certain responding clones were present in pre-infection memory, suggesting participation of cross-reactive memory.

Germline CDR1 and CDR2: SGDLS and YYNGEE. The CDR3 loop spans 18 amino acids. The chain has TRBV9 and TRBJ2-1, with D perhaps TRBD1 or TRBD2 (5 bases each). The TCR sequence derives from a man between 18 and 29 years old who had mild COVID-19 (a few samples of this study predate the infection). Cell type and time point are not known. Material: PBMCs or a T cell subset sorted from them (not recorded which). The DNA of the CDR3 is TGTGCCAGCAGCGTAGTCGGTACGCGGCCTCGGGGCTACAATGATCAGTTCTTC. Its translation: CASSVVGTRPRGYNDQFF.